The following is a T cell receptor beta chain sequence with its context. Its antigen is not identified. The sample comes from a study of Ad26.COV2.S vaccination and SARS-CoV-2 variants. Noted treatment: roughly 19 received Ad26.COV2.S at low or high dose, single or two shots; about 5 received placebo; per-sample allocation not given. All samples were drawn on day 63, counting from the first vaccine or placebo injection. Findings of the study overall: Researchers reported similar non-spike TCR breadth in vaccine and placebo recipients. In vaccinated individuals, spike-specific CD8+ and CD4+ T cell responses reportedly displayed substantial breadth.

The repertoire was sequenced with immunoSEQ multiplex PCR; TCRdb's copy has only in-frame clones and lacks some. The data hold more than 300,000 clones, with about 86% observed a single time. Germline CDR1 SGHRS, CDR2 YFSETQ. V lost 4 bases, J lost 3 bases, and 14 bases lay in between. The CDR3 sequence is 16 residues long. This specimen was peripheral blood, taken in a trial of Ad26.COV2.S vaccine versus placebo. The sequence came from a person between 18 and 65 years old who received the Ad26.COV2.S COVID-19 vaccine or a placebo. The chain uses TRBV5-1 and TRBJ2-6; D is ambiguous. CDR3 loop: CASSAFQGIGANVLTF. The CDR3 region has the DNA TGCGCCAGCAGCGCCTTCCAAGGTATTGGGGCCAACGTCCTGACTTTC.